Listed below are T cell receptor beta chains from one sample, sequenced in a study of Tregs in tolerant kidney transplant recipients. Sequenced by immunoSEQ multiplex PCR; TCRdb stores in-frame clones only, minus some. The table includes approximately 90,000 clones, 93% detected once. Source: CD4+ T cells from blood (PBMCs), taken 12 months after the transplant. These receptors were taken from a human patient who received a combined kidney and bone marrow transplant. Some T cells may originate from the graft donor. Each CDR3 is given with its conserved first and last residue. The order of the fields is V gene, clone size, J gene, D gene, CDR3 DNA, CDR3 protein. D genes are given only for firm matches. Rows give clone size only sometimes, using once, few, many, or a class for an expanded clone.

V gene: TRBV11-2; clone size: .; J gene: TRBJ2-7; D gene: TRBD1; CDR3 DNA: TGTGCCAGCATACCGACAGGGGTCGGCTACGAGCAGTACTTC; CDR3 protein: CASIPTGVGYEQYF
V gene: TRBV5-4; clone size: once; J gene: TRBJ2-1; D gene: TRBD2; CDR3 DNA: TGTGCCAGCAGCTTGGCGGGGGGGAAAAGAGTGCAGTTCTTC; CDR3 protein: CASSLAGGKRVQFF
V gene: TRBV11-2; clone size: .; J gene: TRBJ1-1; D gene: .; CDR3 DNA: TGTGCCAGCAGCTTCCAGGAGAACACTGAAGCTTTCTTT; CDR3 protein: CASSFQENTEAFF
V gene: TRBV7-2; clone size: .; J gene: TRBJ1-2; D gene: TRBD1; CDR3 DNA: TGTGCCAGCAGCTTACGGGACAGGGTCTACTATGGCTACACCTTC; CDR3 protein: CASSLRDRVYYGYTF
V gene: TRBV7-2; clone size: once; J gene: TRBJ2-5; D gene: .; CDR3 DNA: TGTGCCAGCAGCCCCGCATTGGGGGGATGGGGGGAGACCCAGTACTTC; CDR3 protein: CASSPALGGWGETQYF
V gene: TRBV5-1; clone size: .; J gene: TRBJ2-1; D gene: .; CDR3 DNA: TGCGCCAGCAGCCTGCGGGACAGCTGGTTGAATGAGCAGTTCTTC; CDR3 protein: CASSLRDSWLNEQFF
V gene: TRBV25-1; clone size: .; J gene: TRBJ1-3; D gene: .; CDR3 DNA: TGTGCCAGCATCCACACAGGCTCTGGAAACACCATATATTTT; CDR3 protein: CASIHTGSGNTIYF
V gene: TRBV7-2; clone size: .; J gene: TRBJ2-7; D gene: TRBD1; CDR3 DNA: TGTGCCAGCAGCTTACGGACAGGGGCACTCTACGAGCAGTACTTC; CDR3 protein: CASSLRTGALYEQYF
V gene: TRBV19; clone size: .; J gene: TRBJ1-5; D gene: TRBD1; CDR3 DNA: TGTGCCAGTAGTACCCTCGGGACAGGGAATACTCAGCCCCAGCATTTT; CDR3 protein: CASSTLGTGNTQPQHF
V gene: TRBV2; clone size: .; J gene: TRBJ2-7; D gene: .; CDR3 DNA: TGTGCCAGCACACAGCTTTCCTACGAGCAGTACTTC; CDR3 protein: CASTQLSYEQYF
V gene: TRBV19; clone size: .; J gene: TRBJ2-1; D gene: .; CDR3 DNA: TGTGCCAGTAGTATAGTCACTAGGATTGACTACAGCTCCTACAATGAGCAGTTCTTC; CDR3 protein: CASSIVTRIDYSSYNEQFF
V gene: TRBV7-2; clone size: once; J gene: TRBJ1-2; D gene: .; CDR3 DNA: TGTGCCAGCAGCTTAATCCGCATCAACCGAGGCTATGGCTACACCTTC; CDR3 protein: CASSLIRINRGYGYTF
V gene: TRBV7-8; clone size: .; J gene: TRBJ2-2; D gene: TRBD1; CDR3 DNA: TGTGCCAGCAGCGTCCCCCCGGGACAGCTGCTCCGGGAGCTGTTTTTT; CDR3 protein: CASSVPPGQLLRELFF
V gene: TRBV10-3; clone size: .; J gene: TRBJ2-7; D gene: .; CDR3 DNA: TGTGCCATCGGTTCTACCTACGAGCAGTACTTC; CDR3 protein: CAIGSTYEQYF
V gene: TRBV7-9; clone size: .; J gene: TRBJ2-3; D gene: .; CDR3 DNA: TGTGCCAGCAGCCCTGTGACTAGCACAGATACGCAGTATTTT; CDR3 protein: CASSPVTSTDTQYF
V gene: TRBV5-1; clone size: once; J gene: TRBJ2-3; D gene: .; CDR3 DNA: TGCGCCAGCAGCCTCCGGGACTTCACAGATACGCAGTATTTT; CDR3 protein: CASSLRDFTDTQYF
V gene: TRBV11-2; clone size: .; J gene: TRBJ2-7; D gene: .; CDR3 DNA: TGTGCCAGCAGCCTTATAGACAGCCCAAACTACGAGCAGTACTTC; CDR3 protein: CASSLIDSPNYEQYF
V gene: TRBV5-5; clone size: .; J gene: TRBJ1-1; D gene: .; CDR3 DNA: TGTGCCAGCAGCTTGGTACTCTTGAACACTGAAGCTTTCTTT; CDR3 protein: CASSLVLLNTEAFF
V gene: TRBV2; clone size: few; J gene: TRBJ1-1; D gene: .; CDR3 DNA: TGTGCCAGCAGTGGACAGTCGAACACTGAAGCTTTCTTT; CDR3 protein: CASSGQSNTEAFF
V gene: TRBV11-3; clone size: .; J gene: TRBJ1-1; D gene: .; CDR3 DNA: TGTGCCAGCAGCTTCCGACATGGGAACACTGAAGCTTTCTTT; CDR3 protein: CASSFRHGNTEAFF
V gene: TRBV29-1; clone size: .; J gene: TRBJ2-5; D gene: .; CDR3 DNA: TGCAGCGTTGGACAGGCCCGGCAAGAGACCCAGTACTTC; CDR3 protein: CSVGQARQETQYF
V gene: TRBV6-1; clone size: .; J gene: TRBJ2-7; D gene: .; CDR3 DNA: TGTGCCAGCTGGGCAGGGTCCGAGCAGTACTTC; CDR3 protein: CASWAGSEQYF
V gene: TRBV19; clone size: .; J gene: TRBJ2-1; D gene: .; CDR3 DNA: TGTGCCAGTAGTATCCGAATGGGGGCCCGGTCCTACAATGAGCAGTTCTTC; CDR3 protein: CASSIRMGARSYNEQFF
V gene: TRBV18; clone size: .; J gene: TRBJ2-3; D gene: TRBD2; CDR3 DNA: TGTGCCAGCTCACCGCAGCGGGGGGCCCCAGATACGCAGTATTTT; CDR3 protein: CASSPQRGAPDTQYF
V gene: TRBV15; clone size: .; J gene: TRBJ1-5; D gene: TRBD1; CDR3 DNA: TGTGCCACCAGCAGAAAGCCGACAGGGATGGGCAATCAGCCCCAGCATTTT; CDR3 protein: CATSRKPTGMGNQPQHF
V gene: TRBV30; clone size: few; J gene: TRBJ2-1; D gene: TRBD2; CDR3 DNA: TGTGCCTGGAGAGGGGGACTAGCGGCGGGCAATGAGCAGTTCTTC; CDR3 protein: CAWRGGLAAGNEQFF
V gene: TRBV30; clone size: .; J gene: TRBJ1-5; D gene: .; CDR3 DNA: TGTGCCTGGAGTACGGCCGCCCCGGGGTCCCAGCATTTT; CDR3 protein: CAWSTAAPGSQHF
V gene: TRBV2; clone size: .; J gene: TRBJ2-7; D gene: TRBD1; CDR3 DNA: TGTGCCAGCCTCCGGGACAGGGTCTCCTACGAGCAGTACTTC; CDR3 protein: CASLRDRVSYEQYF
V gene: TRBV5-1; clone size: .; J gene: TRBJ2-3; D gene: .; CDR3 DNA: TGCGCCAGCAGTTCGAGAGATCCCCTCACAGATACGCAGTATTTT; CDR3 protein: CASSSRDPLTDTQYF
V gene: TRBV11-1; clone size: .; J gene: TRBJ2-7; D gene: .; CDR3 DNA: TGTGCCAGCAGCTTAGGGAGGGCGGCCTCCTACGAGCAGTACTTC; CDR3 protein: CASSLGRAASYEQYF
V gene: TRBV4-3; clone size: few; J gene: TRBJ1-2; D gene: .; CDR3 DNA: TGCGCCAGCAGCCCACGGGACGGGGGAGGCTACACCTTC; CDR3 protein: CASSPRDGGGYTF
V gene: TRBV5-1; clone size: .; J gene: TRBJ1-1; D gene: .; CDR3 DNA: TGCGCCAGTAAAACAGACGGGGCTGAAGCTTTCTTT; CDR3 protein: CASKTDGAEAFF
V gene: TRBV5-5; clone size: .; J gene: TRBJ1-1; D gene: .; CDR3 DNA: TGTGCCAGCAGCTTCCAGTCAGGGACTGAAGCTTTCTTT; CDR3 protein: CASSFQSGTEAFF
V gene: TRBV14; clone size: .; J gene: TRBJ2-1; D gene: .; CDR3 DNA: TGTGCCAGCAGCTTTCGACTAGTCTCTTACAATGAGCAGTTCTTC; CDR3 protein: CASSFRLVSYNEQFF
V gene: TRBV27; clone size: .; J gene: TRBJ2-7; D gene: TRBD1; CDR3 DNA: TGTGCCAGCAGTTTATGGAGGGGGACAGGGGGATCCTACGAGCAGTACTTC; CDR3 protein: CASSLWRGTGGSYEQYF
V gene: TRBV7-2; clone size: .; J gene: TRBJ2-7; D gene: TRBD1; CDR3 DNA: TGTGCCAGCAGCTCGGACAGGCTAAGGACCTACGAGCAGTACTTC; CDR3 protein: CASSSDRLRTYEQYF
V gene: TRBV7-2; clone size: .; J gene: TRBJ2-7; D gene: .; CDR3 DNA: TGTGCCAGCAGCTTGGCCAGGTTCTACGAGCAGTACTTC; CDR3 protein: CASSLARFYEQYF
V gene: TRBV11-3; clone size: .; J gene: TRBJ1-2; D gene: .; CDR3 DNA: TGTGCCAGCAGTCCGGACAGCGGCTATGGCTACACCTTC; CDR3 protein: CASSPDSGYGYTF
V gene: TRBV19; clone size: .; J gene: TRBJ1-5; D gene: TRBD1; CDR3 DNA: TGTGCCAGTAGTATCGACAGGGGGTTGGTCAATCAGCCCCAGCATTTT; CDR3 protein: CASSIDRGLVNQPQHF
V gene: TRBV19; clone size: .; J gene: TRBJ2-1; D gene: TRBD2; CDR3 DNA: TGTGCCAGTACCGATAGGACTAGCGGGAAAGGTGAGCAGTTCTTC; CDR3 protein: CASTDRTSGKGEQFF
V gene: TRBV11-3; clone size: .; J gene: TRBJ2-5; D gene: TRBD2; CDR3 DNA: TGTGCCAGCAGCCCAGAACCCCCGGGACTAGCGGGAGGGCTTGAGACCCAGTACTTC; CDR3 protein: CASSPEPPGLAGGLETQYF
V gene: TRBV10-3; clone size: .; J gene: TRBJ2-1; D gene: TRBD2; CDR3 DNA: TGTGCCATCGCCGGGGGGGGGCCTTACAATGAGCAGTTCTTC; CDR3 protein: CAIAGGGPYNEQFF
V gene: TRBV5-1; clone size: .; J gene: TRBJ2-1; D gene: .; CDR3 DNA: TGCGCCAGCAGCTTGGAGTGGTCCCTCAGGAATGAGCAGTTCTTC; CDR3 protein: CASSLEWSLRNEQFF
V gene: TRBV19; clone size: .; J gene: TRBJ2-7; D gene: TRBD2; CDR3 DNA: TGTGCCACCACAGCCCCGGGGGGGCGCGGCTCATACGAGCAGTACTTC; CDR3 protein: CATTAPGGRGSYEQYF